The present entry profiles one T cell receptor beta chain with its context. The antigen is unknown. This entry is derived from a study of beta chain features in type 1 diabetes. This CDR3 comprises 14 residues. The junction had 6 bases not matched to a gene; V was cut back by 4 bases and J by 6 bases. Germline lookup yields CDR1 SGHRS and CDR2 YFSETQ. Expressed TCRB transcripts were sequenced, since all the RNA that had been isolated was reverse transcribed. Using immunoSEQ multiplex PCR, the repertoire was profiled, and TCRdb retains in-frame clones only, with some absent. The table lists roughly 400,000 clones, approximately 15% of them singletons, with roughly 0.04% in the top ten. Study conclusions and caveats: Equally in patients and controls, shorter templates might have been favored by PCR. Whether HLA type affects TCRB rearrangement stayed undetermined in the present work.

This sequence was found in a man aged 25-40 years in good health. This rearrangement joins TRBV5-1 to TRBJ1-2, with 10 bases lining up with TRBD1. Sequenced material: naive CD4+ T cells from blood. The CDR3 reads CASSGPGTGDGYTF. The CDR3 nucleotides are TGCGCCAGCAGCGGCCCCGGGACAGGGGATGGCTACACCTTC.